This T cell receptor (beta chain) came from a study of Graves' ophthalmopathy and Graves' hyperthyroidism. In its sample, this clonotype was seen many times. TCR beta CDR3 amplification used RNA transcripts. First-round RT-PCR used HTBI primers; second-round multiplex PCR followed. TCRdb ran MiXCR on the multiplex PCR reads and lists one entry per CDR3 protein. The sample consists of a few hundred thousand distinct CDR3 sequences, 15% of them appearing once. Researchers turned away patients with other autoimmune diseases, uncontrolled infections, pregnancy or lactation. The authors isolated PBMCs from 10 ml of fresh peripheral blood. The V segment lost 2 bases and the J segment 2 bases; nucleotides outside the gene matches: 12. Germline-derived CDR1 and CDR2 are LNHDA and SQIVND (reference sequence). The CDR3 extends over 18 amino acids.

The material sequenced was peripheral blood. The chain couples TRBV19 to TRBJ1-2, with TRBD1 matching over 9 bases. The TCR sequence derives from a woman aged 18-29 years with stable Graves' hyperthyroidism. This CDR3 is CASSILAGTGPFNYGYTF. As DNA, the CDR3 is TGTGCCAGTAGTATATTGGCCGGGACAGGGCCCTTCAACTATGGCTACACCTTC.